This T cell receptor beta chain was found in a study of regulatory T cells in long-lasting Graves disease. On the study more broadly: Positive TSH receptor antibodies alongside over 5 years of antithyroid drugs were what marked Graves' disease as persistent. Study conclusions and caveats: Study of thyroid tissue was not done, with only peripheral blood studied. Persistent patients shared about 2,800 public clonotypes among themselves. Newly diagnosed patients shared fewer, at more than 750.

The authors built TCR beta libraries using iRepertoire HTBI primers and Arm-PCR of CDR3 regions. TCRdb independently ran MiXCR on the multiplex PCR reads; one entry per CDR3 protein. The sample records 650,000 to 700,000 distinct CDR3 sequences, around 30% being singletons. Sample time point: persistent/refractory GD, antithyroid drugs over 5 years with positive TRAb. The TCR library used RNA extracted from PBMCs. The CDR3 covers 16 residues. The V gene's germline CDR1 is KGHSH and CDR2 LQKENI. With 2 bases clipped from V and 7 bases from J, the junction kept 10 bases outside the gene matches. Concerning this clonotype: The antigen remains unidentified.

The chain combines TRBV18 with TRBJ1-4; TRBD1 aligns across 7 bases. This TCR was sampled from a female donor with Graves disease. The material sequenced was peripheral blood mononuclear cells (PBMCs), taken when the disease was refractory, from a patient treated with antithyroid drugs. This chain's CDR3 is CASSPNGQPGGEKLFF. CDR3 nucleotide sequence: TGTGCCAGCTCACCAAACGGACAGCCAGGGGGTGAAAAACTGTTTTTT.